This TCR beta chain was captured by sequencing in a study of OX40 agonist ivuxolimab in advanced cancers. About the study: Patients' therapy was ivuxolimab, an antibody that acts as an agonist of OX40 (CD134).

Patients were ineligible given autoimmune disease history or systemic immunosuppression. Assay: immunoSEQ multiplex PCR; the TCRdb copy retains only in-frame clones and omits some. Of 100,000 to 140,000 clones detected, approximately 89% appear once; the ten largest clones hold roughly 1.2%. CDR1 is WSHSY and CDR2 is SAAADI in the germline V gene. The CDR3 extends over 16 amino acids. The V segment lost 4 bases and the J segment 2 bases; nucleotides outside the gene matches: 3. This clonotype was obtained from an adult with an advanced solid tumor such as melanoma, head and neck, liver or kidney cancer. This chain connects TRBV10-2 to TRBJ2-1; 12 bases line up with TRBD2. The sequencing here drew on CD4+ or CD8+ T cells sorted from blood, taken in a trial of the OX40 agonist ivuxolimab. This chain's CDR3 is CASSGTSGNTYNEQFF. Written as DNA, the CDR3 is TGCGCCAGCAGTGGGACTAGCGGGAATACCTACAATGAGCAGTTCTTC.